This T cell receptor (beta chain) derives from a study of cytomegalovirus exposure and HLA in healthy donors (dated by TCRdb to 2015 to 2018). In terms of the full investigation: An earlier analysis of around 600 of the donors reported approximately 270 Gb of sequence data and 117 million unique TCR beta sequences from 150 million to 200 million T cells. Using immunosequencing, the study profiled T cell repertoires from 500 to 800 subjects and related those repertoires to cytomegalovirus serostatus. The study aimed to test whether cataloging public T cell receptors could reveal signatures of past pathogen exposure. High-throughput TCR immunosequencing, statistical association of individual TCRs with disease status, and machine learning were combined to predict cytomegalovirus infection status. Both class I and class II loci were covered by HLA typing, at four-digit resolution. A handful of DR-DQ haplotypes were handled as single units for association and clustering because linkage in the cohort was strong. An earlier analysis of 500 to 750 of the donors applied high-throughput TCR beta sequencing to assess whether each TCR beta V gene segment acted as functional or pseudogenic. On average, 235,054 unique TCR beta nucleotide sequences were sequenced per donor among fewer than 500 genotyped donors of the cohort, with roughly 19% of those sequences being non-productive. Along with the approximately 650-subject first cohort, a separate validation cohort of over a hundred different subjects was used. Approximately 300 gigabases of sequencing data and around 88 million unique TCR sequences made up an early release that covered roughly 670 HLA-typed donors. The genetic ancestry cluster associated with self-reported Caucasian donors included 70% to 85% of the 350 to 500 genotyped donors. Alongside the repertoire data, information on donor age, sex, ethnicity and CMV serostatus was compiled. A later analysis re-examined previously published TCR beta repertoires from more than 650 donors and added high-resolution HLA genotyping to investigate patterns of TCR occurrence. Every repertoire in the discovery cohort had been generated on one and the same sequencing platform. A later genetic analysis used genome-wide SNP genotypes for about three fifths of the 666 donors, treating that subset as a discovery cohort. The number of donors typed differed by locus, with about 620-630 for A, B, C, DRB1 and DQB1, more than 500 for DQA1, 606 for DPA1, and about 450 for DPB1. Rather than drawing on any new phenotypic data, the later analysis identified candidate immune exposures from TCR beta sequences and the way those sequences occurred across donors. Study-level results and caveats: In a later genetic analysis, a missense DCLRE1C variant was associated with V-gene and J-gene trimming of TCR beta chains, and the association was replicated in an independent cohort. A further reported finding was that TCR beta sequences accurately predicted the HLA-A and HLA-B alleles for most subjects in the first cohort. According to a later genetic analysis, donors in an Asian-associated ancestry cluster had fewer N-insertions in productive TCRs than the approximately 650-donor mean. Linkage disequilibrium might explain the correlated functional status among segregating V segments, but an unknown experimental factor could not be excluded. HLA typing was unavailable for some donors at each locus, so association tests used only the typed subset. The authors suggested that the approach could potentially be generalized to other disease states and immunological phenotypes. Presence/absence analyses assumed roughly uniform sequencing depth across donors, an assumption that may not hold. Across donors, most TCR sequences were observed very rarely, whereas some public TCRs were present in many individuals. According to a later analysis, parvovirus B19, influenza, CMV and Epstein-Barr virus appeared linked to several top co-occurrence clusters. Assigning TCR associations to individual alleles was difficult when HLA alleles, especially DR and DQ, strongly co-occurred. In a later analysis, HLA-associated TCR beta chains showed more clonal expansion and lower generation probabilities than non-associated chains that were equally common. A group of highly shared sequence variants was considered likely to be a technical artifact of the sequencing pipeline. In both the original and validation cohorts, the classifier was reported to diagnose cytomegalovirus status with high specificity and sensitivity. In this cohort, only TCR beta chains were sequenced, and detectable features were limited by the absence of alpha or paired-chain data. CMV serostatus was the only immune exposure information available for the cohort. In an earlier analysis of approximately 590 of the donors, most TCR beta V segments appeared in productive rearrangements about 90% or about 30% of the time, broadly matching IMGT annotations. Because counts were too low, seventeen rarely observed V segments, including chromosome 9 orphons, were excluded from the earlier analysis of 500 to 700 of the donors. According to a later analysis, TCR association rates differed among HLA loci, with DRB1 alleles showing the most associated TCRs and HLA-C alleles showing the fewest. In the study, 164 TCR beta chains were listed as associated with cytomegalovirus. In vitro tests confirmed that a few of the cytomegalovirus-associated TCR beta chains recognize cytomegalovirus antigens. At a false discovery rate of 0.05, a later analysis linked 16,951 TCR beta sequences to specific HLA alleles. Some IMGT-functional V segments, including TRBV6-2 and TRBV6-3, could not be distinguished by the 87-base-pair reads and were therefore excluded. A later analysis found that most CMV-associated TCR beta chains appeared HLA-restricted, with HLA associations seemingly driven largely by CMV exposure.

Library construction relied on the immunoSEQ multiplex PCR assay. A mixture of 60 forward primers for TCR Vbeta segments and 13 reverse primers for TCR Jbeta segments was used in the multiplex PCR. A multiplex PCR assay on genomic DNA amplified the CDR3 region of rearranged TCR beta genes. Amplified TCR beta libraries were sequenced as 87-base-pair reads on the Illumina HiSeq System. Concerning the study's data processing: A later analysis tallied 75 million to 85 million unique TCR beta chains across the 610 or so repertoires, and around 9.9 million of those chains were shared by two or more donors. Raw reads were error-corrected and collapsed into unique sequences with a nearest-neighbor algorithm that merged closely related sequences to remove PCR and sequencing errors. V, D and J gene segments were assigned by aligning CDR3 sequences to IMGT reference sequences. Each retained sequence needed at least a six-nucleotide match to both a V gene segment and a J gene segment. Rearrangements were classified as productive when the CDR3 lacked stop codons and remained in frame with V and J, and all other rearrangements were classified as non-productive. Following IMGT convention, CDR3 was defined as the stretch from the second conserved V-encoded cysteine to the conserved J-encoded phenylalanine. Sequences without an unambiguous match to a single V gene segment were excluded from the earlier analysis of about 630 of the donors. In an earlier analysis of 587 of the donors, a V segment was called functional when productive rearrangements were above 56.7%, and segregating when the standard deviation between donors exceeded 5%. To diagnose cytomegalovirus status from the catalog of TCR beta chain sequences, a statistical classification framework was built. In a later analysis, TCR nucleotide sequences were compared against IMGT/GENE-DB human TR gene sequences so that V and J genes could be assigned. In a later analysis, CDR3 sequences and most-parsimonious VDJ recombination scenarios were assigned using the TCRdist pipeline. In a later analysis, every TCR beta chain was defined by the combination of its CDR3 amino acid sequence and its V-gene family, and reads without a unique V-gene family were dropped. As a way to deal with suspected cross-contamination and a sequencing artifact, a later analysis dropped more than 500 nucleotide sequences that were highly shared and had low generation probability. In a later analysis, a clonal expansion index was calculated for each public chain from normalized within-repertoire ranks of inferred template counts. A later analysis computed generation probabilities with a VDJ recombination model fitted to out-of-frame rearrangements, and checked the results against IGoR. In a later analysis, hypergeometric tests were used to score TCR-TCR, TCR-HLA and TCR-CMV co-occurrence, with a repertoire-size bias correction applied to TCR pairs. False discovery rates were estimated in a later analysis by permuting HLA or CMV assignments 20 times. In a later analysis, co-occurring TCRs were grouped using DBSCAN, and TCRdist sequence similarity was added for clustering within HLA-allele-positive subsets. Repertoires with fewer than 30,000 or more than 120,000 public chains, plus five repertoires with anomalous nucleotide sharing, were excluded from co-occurrence clustering. Drawn from immuneACCESS, this table holds only the in-frame rearrangements with V and J called that TCRdb kept. Clones are partly lost; checked studies trace under half to an unresolved V gene and leave the rest unexplained. Clone size and the V and J calls come from that table; the DNA yielded D and trimming. Counted in this sample were 200,000 to 250,000 clones; about 77% of them appeared once. Jointly, the top ten make up approximately 1.7% of the sample.

From the cysteine up to the phenylalanine, the CDR3 has a length of 19 residues. The kept DNA is CDR3 alone, 57 bases in frame from the first base. CDR1 and CDR2, looked up from the germline V gene, are LGHNA and YNFKEQ. After removal of 0 bases from V and 3 bases from J, the junction retains 17 bases not matched to a gene. Points on this clone: What this receptor recognizes is not known. One base away there is no much larger clone; base qualities are not given.

The cohort was made up of roughly 670 healthy bone marrow donors. All cohort members were sampled while nominally healthy, although unrecorded immune exposures were likely present. The donor was CMV seronegative and belonged to the group of under 400 seronegative cohort members. A peripheral blood sample was provided by each donor, and peripheral blood mononuclear cells were used for TCR beta sequencing. The Qiagen DNeasy Blood Extraction Kit was used to extract genomic DNA from the blood cell samples. Sequenced input: PBMCs. The clonotype was recovered from a young woman in good health and CMV-seronegative. The receptor chain draws on TRBV4-2 and TRBJ2-7; 7 nucleotides in the junction match TRBD1. The sequenced DNA is TGTGCCAGCAGCCAAGACTCCGAACCAAACACACAGGGGATCTACGAGCAGTACTTC. This yields the protein CASSQDSEPNTQGIYEQYF.